This record covers a single T cell receptor (beta chain). These data are taken from a study of blood T cell repertoires in COVID-19. The overall study: The study drew acute and convalescent COVID-19 samples from the United States, Italy and Spain. T cells, B-cell-depleted T cells, or PBMCs provided the cDNA or gDNA that served as material.

Germline assignment: CDR1 SGDLS and CDR2 YYNGEE. This CDR3 contains 14 residues. V lost 3 bases and J lost 2; bases outside the gene matches: 3. Original processing notes: Amplifying reference gene primers gave estimates of nucleated cell counts. The data were produced by immunoSEQ multiplex PCR, yet TCRdb's version contains in-frame clones alone and is incomplete. The V and J calls and the clone size are those of that table, but D and trimming were determined from the DNA. The sample lists approximately 190,000 clones, about four fifths occurring once. Those enrolled in Seattle joined during active infection and were followed longitudinally afterward.

The chain couples TRBV9 to TRBJ2-7; 9 positions match TRBD1. The clonotype was recovered from a woman aged 60-75 years with COVID-19, enrolled during active disease. Specimen: peripheral blood. The CDR3 bases are TGTGCCAGCAGCGAACGGGACAGGGCCTACGAGCAGTACTTC. This codes for CASSERDRAYEQYF. Drawing the rest from reference TRBV9 and TRBJ2-7, the complete variable domain is DSGVTQTPKHLITATGQRVTLRCSPRSGDLSVYWYQQSLDQGLQFLIQYYNGEERAKGNILERFSAQQFPDLHSELNLSSLELGDSALYFCASSERDRAYEQYFGPGTRLTVT.